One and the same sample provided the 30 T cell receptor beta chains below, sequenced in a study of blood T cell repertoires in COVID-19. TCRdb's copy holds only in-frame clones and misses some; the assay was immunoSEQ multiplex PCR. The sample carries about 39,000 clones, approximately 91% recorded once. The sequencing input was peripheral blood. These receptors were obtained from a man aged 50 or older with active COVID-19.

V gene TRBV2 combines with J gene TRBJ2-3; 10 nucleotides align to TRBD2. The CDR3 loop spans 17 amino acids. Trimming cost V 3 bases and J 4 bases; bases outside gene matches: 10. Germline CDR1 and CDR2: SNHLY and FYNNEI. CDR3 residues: CASSEGPLAGEPDTQYF. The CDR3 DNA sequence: TGTGCCAGCAGTGAGGGACCTCTAGCGGGAGAGCCAGATACGCAGTATTTT.

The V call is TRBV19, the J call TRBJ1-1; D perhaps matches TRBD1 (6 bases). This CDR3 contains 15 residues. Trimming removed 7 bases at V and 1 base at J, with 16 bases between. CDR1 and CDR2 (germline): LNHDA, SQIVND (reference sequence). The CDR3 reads CASTPNRAANTEAFF. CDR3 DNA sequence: TGTGCCAGTACCCCCAACAGGGCGGCGAACACTGAAGCTTTCTTT.

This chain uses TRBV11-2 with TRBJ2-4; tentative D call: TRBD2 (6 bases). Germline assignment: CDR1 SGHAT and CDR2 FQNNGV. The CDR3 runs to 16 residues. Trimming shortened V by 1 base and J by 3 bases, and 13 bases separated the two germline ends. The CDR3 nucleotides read TGTGCCAGCAGCTTAGGGGGACTCGGGGACAAAAACATTCAGTACTTC. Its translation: CASSLGGLGDKNIQYF. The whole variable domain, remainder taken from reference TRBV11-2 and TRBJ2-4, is EAGVAQSPRYKIIEKRQSVAFWCNPISGHATLYWYQQILGQGPKLLIQFQNNGVVDDSQLPKDRFSAERLKGVDSTLKIQPAKLEDSAVYLCASSLGGLGDKNIQYFGAGTRLSVL.

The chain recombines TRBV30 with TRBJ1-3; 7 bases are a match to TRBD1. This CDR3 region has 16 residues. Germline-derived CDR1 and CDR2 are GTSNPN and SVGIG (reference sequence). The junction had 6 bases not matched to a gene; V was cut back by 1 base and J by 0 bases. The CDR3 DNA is TGTGCCTGGAGTGCGACAGGGACTGTCTCTGGAAACACCATATATTTT. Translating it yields CAWSATGTVSGNTIYF.

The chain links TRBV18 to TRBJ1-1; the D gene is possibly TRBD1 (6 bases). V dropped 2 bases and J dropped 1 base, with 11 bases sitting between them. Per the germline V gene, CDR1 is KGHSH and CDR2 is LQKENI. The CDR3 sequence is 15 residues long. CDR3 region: CASSPTRGQNTEAFF. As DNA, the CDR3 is TGTGCCAGCTCACCAACTAGGGGACAGAACACTGAAGCTTTCTTT.

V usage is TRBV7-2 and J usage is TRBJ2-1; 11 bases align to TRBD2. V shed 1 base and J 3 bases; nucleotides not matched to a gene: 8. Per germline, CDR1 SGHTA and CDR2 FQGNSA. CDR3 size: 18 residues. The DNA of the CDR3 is TGTGCCAGCAGCTTAGATAGCGGGGGGGCGTCCTACTACAATGAGCAGTTCTTC. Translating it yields CASSLDSGGASYYNEQFF.

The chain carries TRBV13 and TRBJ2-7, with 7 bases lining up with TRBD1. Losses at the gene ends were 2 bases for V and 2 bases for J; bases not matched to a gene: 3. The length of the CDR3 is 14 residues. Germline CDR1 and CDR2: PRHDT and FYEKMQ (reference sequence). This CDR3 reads CASSLRDSPYEQYF. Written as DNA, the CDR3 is TGTGCCAGCAGCTTAAGGGACAGCCCCTACGAGCAGTACTTC.

Here the CDR3 reads CATSRDPGGQTQYF. The CDR3 DNA reads as TGTGCCACCAGCAGAGATCCCGGTGGGCAGACCCAGTACTTC. V is TRBV15 and J is TRBJ2-5; unclear D gene. This CDR3 is 14 amino acids long. V lost 0 bases to trimming and J lost 6 bases, with 11 bases between them. Germline V gene data show CDR1 as LNHNV and CDR2 as YYDKDF (reference sequence).

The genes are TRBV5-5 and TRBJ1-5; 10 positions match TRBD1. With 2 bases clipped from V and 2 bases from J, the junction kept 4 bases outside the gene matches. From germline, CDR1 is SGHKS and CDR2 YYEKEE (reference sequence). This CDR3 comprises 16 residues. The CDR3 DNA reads TGTGCCAGCAGCTTTTTCGGACAGGGGGGCAATCAGCCCCAGCATTTT. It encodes CASSFFGQGGNQPQHF.

The DNA for the CDR3 is TGTGCCAGCAGCCAATTTTTATCTCAGCCCCAGCATTTT. Protein product: CASSQFLSQPQHF. This chain uses TRBV3-1 (or the pseudogene TRBV3-2) with TRBJ1-5; no clear D. Germline assignment: CDR1 LGHDT and CDR2 YNNKEL (reference sequence). V lost 2 bases, J lost 6 bases, and 8 bases lay in between. This CDR3 has 13 amino acids.

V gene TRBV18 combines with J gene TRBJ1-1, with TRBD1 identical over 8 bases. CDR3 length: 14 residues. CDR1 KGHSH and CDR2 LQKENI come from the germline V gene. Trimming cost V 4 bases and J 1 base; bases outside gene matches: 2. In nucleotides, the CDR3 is TGTGCCAGCTCACGTGACAGGGGGAACACTGAAGCTTTCTTT. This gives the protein CASSRDRGNTEAFF. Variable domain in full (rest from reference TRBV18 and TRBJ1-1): NAGVMQNPRHLVRRRGQEARLRCSPMKGHSHVYWYRQLPEEGLKFMVYLQKENIIDESGMPKERFSAEFPKEGPSILRIQQVVRGDSAAYFCASSRDRGNTEAFFGQGTRLTVV.

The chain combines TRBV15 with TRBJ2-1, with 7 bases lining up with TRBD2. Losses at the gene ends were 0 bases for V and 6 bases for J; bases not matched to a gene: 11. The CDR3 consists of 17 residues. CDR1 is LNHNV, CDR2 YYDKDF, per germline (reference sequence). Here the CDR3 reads CATSRDFGAGVGNEQFF. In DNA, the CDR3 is TGTGCCACCAGCAGAGATTTCGGCGCGGGAGTCGGCAATGAGCAGTTCTTC.

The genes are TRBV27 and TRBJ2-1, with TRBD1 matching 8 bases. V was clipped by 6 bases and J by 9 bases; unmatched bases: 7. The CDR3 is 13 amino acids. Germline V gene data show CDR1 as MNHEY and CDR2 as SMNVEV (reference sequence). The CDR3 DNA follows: TGTGCCAGCAGAGTCCCAGGGGGCGGTGAGCAGTTCTTC. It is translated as CASRVPGGGEQFF.

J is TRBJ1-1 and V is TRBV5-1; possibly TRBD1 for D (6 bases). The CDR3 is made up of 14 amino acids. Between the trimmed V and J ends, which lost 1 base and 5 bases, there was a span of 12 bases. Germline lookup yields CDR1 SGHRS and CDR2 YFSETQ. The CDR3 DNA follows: TGCGCCAGCAGCTTGATGGGGGCAGGAACTGAAGCTTTCTTT. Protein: CASSLMGAGTEAFF. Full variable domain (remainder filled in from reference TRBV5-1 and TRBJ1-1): KAGVTQTPRYLIKTRGQQVTLSCSPISGHRSVSWYQQTPGQGLQFLFEYFSETQRNKGNFPGRFSGRQFSNSRSEMNVSTLELGDSALYLCASSLMGAGTEAFFGQGTRLTVV.

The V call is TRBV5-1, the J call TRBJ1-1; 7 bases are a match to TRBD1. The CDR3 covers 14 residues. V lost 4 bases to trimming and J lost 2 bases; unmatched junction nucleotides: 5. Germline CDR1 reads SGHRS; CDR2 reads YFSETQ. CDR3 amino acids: CASSGRDSNTEAFF. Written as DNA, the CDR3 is TGCGCCAGCAGCGGCCGGGACAGCAACACTGAAGCTTTCTTT.

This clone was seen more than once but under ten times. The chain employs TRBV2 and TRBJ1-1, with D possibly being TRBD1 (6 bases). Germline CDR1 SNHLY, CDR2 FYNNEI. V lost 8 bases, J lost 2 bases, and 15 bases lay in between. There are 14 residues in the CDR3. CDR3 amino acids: CASPGGRLNTEAFF. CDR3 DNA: TGTGCCAGCCCGGGGGGGCGTCTAAACACTGAAGCTTTCTTT.

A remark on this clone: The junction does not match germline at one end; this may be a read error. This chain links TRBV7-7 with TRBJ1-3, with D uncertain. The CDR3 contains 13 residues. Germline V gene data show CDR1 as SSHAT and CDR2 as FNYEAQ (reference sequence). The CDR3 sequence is CASSPGPGDTIYF. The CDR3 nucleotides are TGTGCTAGCAGCCCGGGTCCGGGAGACACCATATATTTT.

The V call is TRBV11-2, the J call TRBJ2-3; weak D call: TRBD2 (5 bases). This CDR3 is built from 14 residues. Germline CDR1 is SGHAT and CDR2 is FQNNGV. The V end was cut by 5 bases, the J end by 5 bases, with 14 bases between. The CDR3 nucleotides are TGTGCCAGCAGCCCCTTGGCGGGCCAAGATACGCAGTATTTT. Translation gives CASSPLAGQDTQYF.

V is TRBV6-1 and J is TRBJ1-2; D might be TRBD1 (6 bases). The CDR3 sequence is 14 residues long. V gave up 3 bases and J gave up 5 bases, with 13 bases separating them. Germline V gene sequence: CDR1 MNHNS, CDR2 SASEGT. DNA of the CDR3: TGTGCCAGCAGTGAGACAGGTTTTGGGTATGGCTACACCTTC. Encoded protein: CASSETGFGYGYTF.

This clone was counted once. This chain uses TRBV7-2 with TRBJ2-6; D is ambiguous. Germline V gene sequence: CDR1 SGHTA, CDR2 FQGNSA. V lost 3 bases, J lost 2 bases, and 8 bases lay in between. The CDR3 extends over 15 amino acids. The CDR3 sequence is CASSFKEPGANVLTF. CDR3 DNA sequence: TGTGCCAGCAGCTTCAAAGAGCCTGGGGCCAACGTCCTGACTTTC.

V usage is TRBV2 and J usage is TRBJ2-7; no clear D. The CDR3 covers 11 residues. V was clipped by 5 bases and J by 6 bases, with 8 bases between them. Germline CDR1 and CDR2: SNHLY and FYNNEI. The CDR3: CASSWQVEQYF. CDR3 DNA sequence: TGTGCCAGCAGTTGGCAAGTCGAGCAGTACTTC.

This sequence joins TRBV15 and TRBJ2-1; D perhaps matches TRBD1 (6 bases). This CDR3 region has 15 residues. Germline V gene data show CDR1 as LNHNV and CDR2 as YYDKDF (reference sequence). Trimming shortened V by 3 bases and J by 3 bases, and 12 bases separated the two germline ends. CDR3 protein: CATSSEGESYNEQFF. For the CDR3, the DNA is TGTGCCACCAGCAGCGAGGGGGAAAGCTACAATGAGCAGTTCTTC. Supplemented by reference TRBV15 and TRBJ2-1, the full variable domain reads DAMVIQNPRYQVTQFGKPVTLSCSQTLNHNVMYWYQQKSSQAPKLLFHYYDKDFNNEADTPDNFQSRRPNTSFCFLDIRSPGLGDTAMYLCATSSEGESYNEQFFGPGTRLTVL.

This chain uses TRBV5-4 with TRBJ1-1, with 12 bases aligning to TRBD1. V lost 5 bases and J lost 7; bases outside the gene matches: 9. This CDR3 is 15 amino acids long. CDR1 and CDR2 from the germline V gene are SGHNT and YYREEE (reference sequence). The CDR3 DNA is TGTGCCAGCAGTAGCCGGGACAGGGGGCCGGTTGAAGCTTTCTTT. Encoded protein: CASSSRDRGPVEAFF.

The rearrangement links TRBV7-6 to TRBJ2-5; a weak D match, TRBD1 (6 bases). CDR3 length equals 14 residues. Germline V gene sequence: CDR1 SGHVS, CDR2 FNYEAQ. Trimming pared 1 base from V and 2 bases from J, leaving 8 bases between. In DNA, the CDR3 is TGTGCCAGCAGCTTAGGTGGACAGCAAGAGACCCAGTACTTC. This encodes CASSLGGQQETQYF. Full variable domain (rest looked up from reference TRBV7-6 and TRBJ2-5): GAGVSQSPRYKVTKRGQDVALRCDPISGHVSLYWYRQALGQGPEFLTYFNYEAQQDKSGLPNDRFSAERPEGSISTLTIQRTEQRDSAMYRCASSLGGQQETQYFGPGTRLLVL.

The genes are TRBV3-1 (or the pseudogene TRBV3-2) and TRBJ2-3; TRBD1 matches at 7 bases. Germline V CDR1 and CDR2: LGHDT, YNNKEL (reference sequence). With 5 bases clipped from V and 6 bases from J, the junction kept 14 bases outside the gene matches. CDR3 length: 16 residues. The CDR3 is CASSDTGADFADTQYF. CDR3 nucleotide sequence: TGTGCCAGCAGCGACACAGGGGCAGATTTTGCGGATACGCAGTATTTT.

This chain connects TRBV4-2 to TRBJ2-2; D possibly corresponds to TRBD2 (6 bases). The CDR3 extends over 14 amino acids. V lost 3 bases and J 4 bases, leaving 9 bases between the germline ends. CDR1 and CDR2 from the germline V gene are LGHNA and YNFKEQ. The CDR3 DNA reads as TGTGCCAGCAGCCAGGTGCGGGGCACCGGGGAGCTGTTTTTT. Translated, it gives CASSQVRGTGELFF.

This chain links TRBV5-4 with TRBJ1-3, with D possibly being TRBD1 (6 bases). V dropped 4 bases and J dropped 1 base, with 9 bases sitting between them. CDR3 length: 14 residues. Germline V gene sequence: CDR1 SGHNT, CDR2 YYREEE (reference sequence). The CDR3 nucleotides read TGTGCCAGCAGCCAGGGGTATTCTGGAAACACCATATATTTT. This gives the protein CASSQGYSGNTIYF.

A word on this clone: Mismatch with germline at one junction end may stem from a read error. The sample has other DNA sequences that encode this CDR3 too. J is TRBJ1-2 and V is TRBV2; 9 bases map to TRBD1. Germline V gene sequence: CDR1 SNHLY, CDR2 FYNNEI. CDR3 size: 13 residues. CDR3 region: CASNKGQGLGYTF. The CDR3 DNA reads TGTGCCAGCAATAAGGGACAGGGTCTCGGCTATACCTTC.

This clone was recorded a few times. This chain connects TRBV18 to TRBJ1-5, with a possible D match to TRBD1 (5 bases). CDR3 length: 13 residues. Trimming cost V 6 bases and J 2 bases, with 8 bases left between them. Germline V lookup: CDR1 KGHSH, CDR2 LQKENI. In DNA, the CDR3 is TGTGCCAGCTCTCAAGGGGGCAATCAGCCCCAGCATTTT. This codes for CASSQGGNQPQHF.

This chain's CDR3 is CASSSRLARNEQFF. For the CDR3, the DNA is TGTGCCAGCAGCTCAAGACTAGCGAGGAATGAGCAGTTCTTC. The genes are TRBV11-2 and TRBJ2-1; 8 positions match TRBD2. Germline assignment: CDR1 SGHAT and CDR2 FQNNGV. The CDR3 consists of 14 residues. Unmatched junction bases numbered 6, after V lost 4 bases and J lost 7 bases.